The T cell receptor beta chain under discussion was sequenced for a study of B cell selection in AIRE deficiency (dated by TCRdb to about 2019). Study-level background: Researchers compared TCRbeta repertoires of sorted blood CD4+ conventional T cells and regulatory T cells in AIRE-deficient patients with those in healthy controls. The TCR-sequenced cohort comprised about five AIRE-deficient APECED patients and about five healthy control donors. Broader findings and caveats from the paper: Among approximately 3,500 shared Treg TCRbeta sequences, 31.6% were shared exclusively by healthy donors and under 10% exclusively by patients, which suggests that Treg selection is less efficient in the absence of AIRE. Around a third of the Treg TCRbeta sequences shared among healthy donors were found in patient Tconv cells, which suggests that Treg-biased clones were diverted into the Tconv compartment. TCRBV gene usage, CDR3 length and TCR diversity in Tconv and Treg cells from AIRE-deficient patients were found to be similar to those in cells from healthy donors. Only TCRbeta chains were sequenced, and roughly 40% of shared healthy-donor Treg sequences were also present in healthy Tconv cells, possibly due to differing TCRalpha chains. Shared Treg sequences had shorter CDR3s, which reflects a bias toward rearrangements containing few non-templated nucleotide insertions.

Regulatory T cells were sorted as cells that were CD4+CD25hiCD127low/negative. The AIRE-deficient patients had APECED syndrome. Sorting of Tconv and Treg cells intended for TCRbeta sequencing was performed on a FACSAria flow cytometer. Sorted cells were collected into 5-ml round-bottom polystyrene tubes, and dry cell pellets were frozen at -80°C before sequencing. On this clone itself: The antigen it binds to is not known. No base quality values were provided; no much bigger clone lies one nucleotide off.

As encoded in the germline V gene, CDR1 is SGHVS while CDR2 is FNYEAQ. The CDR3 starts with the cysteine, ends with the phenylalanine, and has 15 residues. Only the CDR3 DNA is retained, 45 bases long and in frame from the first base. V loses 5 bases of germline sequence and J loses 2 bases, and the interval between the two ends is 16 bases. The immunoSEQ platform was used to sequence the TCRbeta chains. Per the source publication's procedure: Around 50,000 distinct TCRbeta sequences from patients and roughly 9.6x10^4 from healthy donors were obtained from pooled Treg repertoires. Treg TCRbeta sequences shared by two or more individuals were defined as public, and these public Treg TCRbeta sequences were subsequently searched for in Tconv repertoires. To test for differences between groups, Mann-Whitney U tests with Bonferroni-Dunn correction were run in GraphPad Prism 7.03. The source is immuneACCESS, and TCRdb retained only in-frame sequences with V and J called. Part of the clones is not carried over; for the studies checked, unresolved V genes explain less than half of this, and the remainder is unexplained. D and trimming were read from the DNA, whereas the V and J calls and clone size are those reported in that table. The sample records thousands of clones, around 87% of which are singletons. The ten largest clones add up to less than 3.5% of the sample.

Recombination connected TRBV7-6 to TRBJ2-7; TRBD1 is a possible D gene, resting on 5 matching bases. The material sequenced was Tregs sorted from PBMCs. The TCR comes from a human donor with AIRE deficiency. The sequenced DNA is TGTGCCAGCAGCCCTAGACAGCGCCTAGCCTACGAGCAGTACTTC. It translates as CASSPRQRLAYEQYF. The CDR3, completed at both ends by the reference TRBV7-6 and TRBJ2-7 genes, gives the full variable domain GAGVSQSPRYKVTKRGQDVALRCDPISGHVSLYWYRQALGQGPEFLTYFNYEAQQDKSGLPNDRFSAERPEGSISTLTIQRTEQRDSAMYRCASSPRQRLAYEQYFGPGTRLTVT.